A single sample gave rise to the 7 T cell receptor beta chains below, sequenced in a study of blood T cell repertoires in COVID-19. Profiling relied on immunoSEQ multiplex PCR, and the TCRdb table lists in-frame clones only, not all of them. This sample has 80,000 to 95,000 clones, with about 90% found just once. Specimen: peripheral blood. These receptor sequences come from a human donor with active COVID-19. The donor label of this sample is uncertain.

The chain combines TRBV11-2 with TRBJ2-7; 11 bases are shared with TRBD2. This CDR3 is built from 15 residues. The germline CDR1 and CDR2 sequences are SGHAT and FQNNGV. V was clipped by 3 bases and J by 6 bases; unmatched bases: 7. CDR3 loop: CASSFPPGTSGEQYF. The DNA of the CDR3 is TGTGCCAGCAGCTTTCCCCCCGGGACTAGCGGCGAGCAGTACTTC.

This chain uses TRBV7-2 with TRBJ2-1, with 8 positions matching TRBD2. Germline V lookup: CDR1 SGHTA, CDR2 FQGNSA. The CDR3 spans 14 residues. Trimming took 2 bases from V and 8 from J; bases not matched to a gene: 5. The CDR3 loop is CASSLYSGDDEQFF. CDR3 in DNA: TGTGCCAGCAGCTTATATAGCGGGGACGATGAGCAGTTCTTC.

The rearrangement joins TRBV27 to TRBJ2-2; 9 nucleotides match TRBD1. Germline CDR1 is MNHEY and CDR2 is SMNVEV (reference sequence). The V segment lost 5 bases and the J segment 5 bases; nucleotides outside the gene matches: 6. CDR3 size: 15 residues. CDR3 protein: CASSPGTGRTGELFF. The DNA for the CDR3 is TGTGCCAGCAGTCCAGGGACAGGGAGGACCGGGGAGCTGTTTTTT.

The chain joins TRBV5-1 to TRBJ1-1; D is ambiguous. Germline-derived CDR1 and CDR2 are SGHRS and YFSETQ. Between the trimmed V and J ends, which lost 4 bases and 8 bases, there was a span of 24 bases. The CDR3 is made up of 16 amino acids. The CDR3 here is CASSVIPERQNAEAFF. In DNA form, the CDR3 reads TGCGCCAGCAGCGTGATCCCCGAGAGGCAAAACGCGGAAGCTTTCTTT.

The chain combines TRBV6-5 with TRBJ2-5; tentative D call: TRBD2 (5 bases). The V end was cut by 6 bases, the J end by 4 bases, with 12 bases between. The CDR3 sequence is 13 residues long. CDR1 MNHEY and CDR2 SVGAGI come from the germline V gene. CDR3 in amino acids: CASRGSAGETQYF. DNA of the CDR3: TGTGCCAGCAGGGGGAGCGCGGGAGAGACCCAGTACTTC.

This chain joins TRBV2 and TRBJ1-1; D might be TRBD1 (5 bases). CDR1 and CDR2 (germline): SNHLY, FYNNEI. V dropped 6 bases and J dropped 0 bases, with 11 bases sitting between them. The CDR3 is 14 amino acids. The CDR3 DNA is TGTGCCAGCAGGGCTGACAGCATGAACACTGAAGCTTTCTTT. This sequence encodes CASRADSMNTEAFF.

CDR3 protein: CASSADRGEGEKLFF. The CDR3 coding sequence is TGTGCCAGCAGCGCCGACAGGGGGGAGGGTGAAAAACTGTTTTTT. This sequence joins TRBV9 and TRBJ1-4; 9 nucleotides match TRBD1. V lost 3 bases and J lost 7; bases outside the gene matches: 7. CDR1 is SGDLS and CDR2 is YYNGEE in the germline V gene. This CDR3 has 15 amino acids.